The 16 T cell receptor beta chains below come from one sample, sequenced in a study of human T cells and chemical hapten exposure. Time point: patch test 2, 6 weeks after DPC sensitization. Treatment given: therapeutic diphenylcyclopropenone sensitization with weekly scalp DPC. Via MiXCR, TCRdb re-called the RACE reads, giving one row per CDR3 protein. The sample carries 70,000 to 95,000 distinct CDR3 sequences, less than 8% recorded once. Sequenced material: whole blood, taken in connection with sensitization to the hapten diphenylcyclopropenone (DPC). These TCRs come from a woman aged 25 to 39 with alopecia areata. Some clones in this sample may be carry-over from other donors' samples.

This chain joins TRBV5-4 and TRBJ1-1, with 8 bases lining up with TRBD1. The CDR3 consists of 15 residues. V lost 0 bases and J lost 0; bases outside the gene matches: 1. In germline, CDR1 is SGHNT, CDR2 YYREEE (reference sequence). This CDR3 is CASSLGQGMNTEAFF. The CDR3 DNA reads TGTGCCAGCAGCTTGGGACAGGGGATGAACACTGAAGCTTTCTTT.

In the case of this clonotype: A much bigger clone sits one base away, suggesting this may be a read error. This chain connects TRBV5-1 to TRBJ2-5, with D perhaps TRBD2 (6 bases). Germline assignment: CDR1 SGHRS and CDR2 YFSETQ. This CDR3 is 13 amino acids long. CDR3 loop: CACSPGSSETQYF. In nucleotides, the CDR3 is TGCGCCTGCAGCCCCGGGAGCTCGGAGACCCAGTACTTC. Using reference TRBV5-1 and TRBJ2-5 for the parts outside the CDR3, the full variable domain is KAGVTQTPRYLIKTRGQQVTLSCSPISGHRSVSWYQQTPGQGLQFLFEYFSETQRNKGNFPGRFSGRQFSNSRSEMNVSTLELGDSALYLCACSPGSSETQYFGPGTRLLVL.

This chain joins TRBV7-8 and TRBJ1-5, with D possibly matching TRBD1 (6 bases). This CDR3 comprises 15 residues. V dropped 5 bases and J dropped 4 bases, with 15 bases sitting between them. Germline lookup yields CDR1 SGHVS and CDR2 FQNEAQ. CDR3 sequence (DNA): TGTGCCAGCAGCGCCACAGGGCATCCAAATCAGCCCCAGCATTTT. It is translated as CASSATGHPNQPQHF.

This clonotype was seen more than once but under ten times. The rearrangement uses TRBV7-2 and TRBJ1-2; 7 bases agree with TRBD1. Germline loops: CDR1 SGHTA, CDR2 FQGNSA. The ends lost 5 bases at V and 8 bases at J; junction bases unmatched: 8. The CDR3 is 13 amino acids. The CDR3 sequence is CASSAGQSRGYTF. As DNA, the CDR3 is TGTGCCAGCAGCGCGGGACAGTCAAGAGGCTACACCTTC.

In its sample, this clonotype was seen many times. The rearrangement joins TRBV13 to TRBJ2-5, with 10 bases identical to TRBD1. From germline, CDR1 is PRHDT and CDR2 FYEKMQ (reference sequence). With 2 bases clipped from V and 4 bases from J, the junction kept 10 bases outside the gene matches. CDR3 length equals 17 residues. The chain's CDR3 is CASSLSGWTGGRETQYF. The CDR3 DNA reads TGTGCCAGCAGCTTATCCGGGTGGACAGGGGGAAGAGAGACCCAGTACTTC.

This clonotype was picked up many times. The DNA of the CDR3 is TGTGCCAGCAGTGAAGGGGTGGCTAACTATGGCTACACCTTC. Its translation: CASSEGVANYGYTF. The rearrangement joins TRBV6-1 to TRBJ1-2, with unresolved D. Germline V gene data show CDR1 as MNHNS and CDR2 as SASEGT. V lost 1 base to trimming and J lost 0 bases, with 6 bases between them. This CDR3 comprises 14 residues.

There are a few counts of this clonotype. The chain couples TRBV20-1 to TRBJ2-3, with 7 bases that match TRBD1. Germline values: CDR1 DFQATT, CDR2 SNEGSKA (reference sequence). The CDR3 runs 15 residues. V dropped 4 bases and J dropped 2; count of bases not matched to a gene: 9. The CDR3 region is CSANTGAMITDTQYF. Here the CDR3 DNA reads TGCAGTGCTAATACAGGGGCAATGATCACAGATACGCAGTATTTT.

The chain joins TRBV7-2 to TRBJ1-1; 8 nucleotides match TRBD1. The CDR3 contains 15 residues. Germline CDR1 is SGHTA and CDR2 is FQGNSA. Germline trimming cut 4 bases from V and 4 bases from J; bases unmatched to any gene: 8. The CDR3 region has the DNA TGTGCCAGCAGCTACTTCAGGGGGCCGGGCACTGAAGCTTTCTTT. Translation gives CASSYFRGPGTEAFF.

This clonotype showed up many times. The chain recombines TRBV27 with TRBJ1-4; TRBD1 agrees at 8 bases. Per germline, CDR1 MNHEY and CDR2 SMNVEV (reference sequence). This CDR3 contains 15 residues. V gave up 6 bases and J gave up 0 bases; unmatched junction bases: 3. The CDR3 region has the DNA TGTGCCAGCAGCCCACAGGGGGCAACTAATGAAAAACTGTTTTTT. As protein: CASSPQGATNEKLFF.

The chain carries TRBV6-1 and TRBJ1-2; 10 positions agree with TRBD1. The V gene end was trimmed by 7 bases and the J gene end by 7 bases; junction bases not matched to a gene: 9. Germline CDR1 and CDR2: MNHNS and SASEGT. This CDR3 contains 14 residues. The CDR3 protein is CASIPGQGLGGYTF. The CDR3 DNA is TGTGCCAGCATCCCGGGACAGGGGCTAGGTGGCTACACCTTC.

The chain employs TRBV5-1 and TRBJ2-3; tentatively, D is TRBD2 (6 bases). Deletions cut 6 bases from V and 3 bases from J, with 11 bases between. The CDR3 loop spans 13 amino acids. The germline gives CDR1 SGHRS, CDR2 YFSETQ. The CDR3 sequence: CASNRGMTDTQYF. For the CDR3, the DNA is TGCGCCAGCAACCGGGGGATGACAGATACGCAGTATTTT.

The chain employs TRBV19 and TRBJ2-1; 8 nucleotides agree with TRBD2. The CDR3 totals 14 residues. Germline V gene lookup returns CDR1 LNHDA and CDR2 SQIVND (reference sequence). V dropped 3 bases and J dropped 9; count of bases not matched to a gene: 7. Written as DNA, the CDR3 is TGTGCCAGTAGTATGTCCAGCGGGGGTGGTGAGCAGTTCTTC. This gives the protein CASSMSSGGGEQFF.

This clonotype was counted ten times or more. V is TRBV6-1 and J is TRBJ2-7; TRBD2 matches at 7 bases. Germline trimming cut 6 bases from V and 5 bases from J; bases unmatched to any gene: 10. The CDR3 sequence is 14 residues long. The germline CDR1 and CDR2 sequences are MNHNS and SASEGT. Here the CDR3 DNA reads TGTGCCAGCAGCCCCCACGGGGAGGGAGACGAGCAGTACTTC. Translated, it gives CASSPHGEGDEQYF.

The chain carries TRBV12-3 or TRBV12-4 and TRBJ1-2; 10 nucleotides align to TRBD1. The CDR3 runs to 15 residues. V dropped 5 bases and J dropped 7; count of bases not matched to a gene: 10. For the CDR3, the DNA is TGTGCCAGCAGTACCAACGGACAGGGGGAGGGTGGCTACACCTTC. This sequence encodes CASSTNGQGEGGYTF.

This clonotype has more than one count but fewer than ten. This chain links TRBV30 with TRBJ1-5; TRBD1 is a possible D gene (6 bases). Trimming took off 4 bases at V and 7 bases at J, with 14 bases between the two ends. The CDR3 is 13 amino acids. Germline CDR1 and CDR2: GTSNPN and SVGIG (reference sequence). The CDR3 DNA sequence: TGTGCCTGGACCCTCGCAGGGGACCAGCCCCAGCATTTT. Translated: CAWTLAGDQPQHF.

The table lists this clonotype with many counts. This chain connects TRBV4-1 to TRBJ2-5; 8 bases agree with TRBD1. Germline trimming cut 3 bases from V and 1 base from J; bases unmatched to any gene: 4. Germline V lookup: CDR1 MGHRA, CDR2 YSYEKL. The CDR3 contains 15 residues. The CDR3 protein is CASSHGQGSQETQYF. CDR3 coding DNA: TGCGCCAGCAGCCATGGACAGGGATCCCAAGAGACCCAGTACTTC.